The next 7 T cell receptor beta chains were all read from a single sample in a study of T-cell memory formation after mild COVID-19. Using its own MiXCR run on the 5' RACE reads, TCRdb lists one record per CDR3 protein. The table lists 110,000 or so distinct CDR3 sequences, about 20% of them singletons. The source material was PBMCs or a T cell subset sorted from them (not recorded which). The receptors here all came from a man between 18 and 35 years old who had mild COVID-19 (a few samples of this study predate the infection). Cell type and time point are not known.

V gene TRBV7-2 combines with J gene TRBJ2-3; possibly TRBD1 for D (5 bases). Per the germline V gene, CDR1 is SGHTA and CDR2 is FQGNSA. Trimming removed 5 bases at V and 0 bases at J, with 9 bases between. This CDR3 has 14 amino acids. The chain's CDR3 is CASSIRQSTDTQYF. In nucleotides, the CDR3 is TGTGCCAGCAGCATCCGACAGAGCACAGATACGCAGTATTTT.

The rearrangement joins TRBV20-1 to TRBJ2-7; D is unclear. Trimming left V 3 bases short and J 3 bases short, with 24 bases between. The CDR3 has 17 residues. The germline CDR1 and CDR2 sequences are DFQATT and SNEGSKA (reference sequence). CDR3 region: CSARDPRASLVLYEQYF. CDR3 nucleotide sequence: TGCAGTGCTAGGGACCCTAGGGCCTCTTTGGTCCTCTACGAGCAGTACTTC.

This clonotype has ten or more counts. This CDR3 is CASSLASYEQYF. CDR3 coding DNA: TGTGCCAGCAGCTTGGCCAGCTACGAGCAGTACTTC. The chain has TRBV5-5 and TRBJ2-7; D ambiguous. The germline V and J ends were trimmed by 0 bases and 3 bases, with 4 bases remaining between them. The CDR3 is made up of 12 amino acids. Germline-derived CDR1 and CDR2 are SGHKS and YYEKEE (reference sequence). Supplemented by reference TRBV5-5 and TRBJ2-7, the full variable domain reads DAGVTQSPTHLIKTRGQQVTLRCSPISGHKSVSWYQQVLGQGPQFIFQYYEKEERGRGNFPDRFSARQFPNYSSELNVNALLLGDSALYLCASSLASYEQYFGPGTRLTVT.

This chain connects TRBV6-2 or TRBV6-3 to TRBJ2-1; 7 bases fit TRBD1. The CDR3 totals 13 residues. Germline V lookup: CDR1 MNHEY, CDR2 SVGEGT. V gave up 1 base and J gave up 10 bases; unmatched junction bases: 4. The CDR3 nucleotides are TGTGCCAGCAGTTACTACAGGGGTGGAGAGCAGTTCTTC. Translated: CASSYYRGGEQFF.

V is TRBV29-1 and J is TRBJ2-3; possibly TRBD1 or TRBD2 for D (5 bases each). From germline, CDR1 is SQVTM and CDR2 ANQGSEA. V lost 4 bases to trimming and J lost 0 bases, with 23 bases between them. The CDR3 contains 18 residues. The CDR3 nucleotides read TGCAGCGTTGCTCGGGGCGGTTTATCCTCAACTAGCACAGATACGCAGTATTTT. Its translation: CSVARGGLSSTSTDTQYF.

This clonotype is a singleton in its sample. The genes are TRBV7-2 and TRBJ2-1; possibly TRBD1 for D (5 bases). V was trimmed by 2 bases and J by 6 bases, leaving 11 bases between them. Germline V lookup: CDR1 SGHTA, CDR2 FQGNSA. The CDR3 is 14 residues long. Written as DNA, the CDR3 is TGTGCCAGCAGCTTATGGGGCCCCCCCAATGAGCAGTTCTTC. It codes for CASSLWGPPNEQFF.

This clonotype was observed a handful of times. V gene TRBV5-1 combines with J gene TRBJ2-3; D may match TRBD1 or TRBD2 (5 bases each). The length of the CDR3 is 16 residues. V lost 0 bases and J 1 base, leaving 12 bases between the germline ends. Germline V gives CDR1 SGHRS, CDR2 YFSETQ. The CDR3 sequence is CASSLARDGRTDTQYF. In nucleotides, the CDR3 is TGCGCCAGCAGCTTGGCGAGGGACGGACGCACAGATACGCAGTATTTT.